Below, one T cell receptor (beta chain) is given with its context. The second PCR ran roughly 6 to 11 cycles with a sample-barcoded 5' primer and J-beta primers. Each cDNA molecule received a tag from a template-switch adaptor that had 12 random nucleotides. TCRdb ran MiXCR on the 5' RACE reads and lists one entry per CDR3 protein. Seen here are over 1,200,000 distinct CDR3 sequences, around 55% observed once, and the top ten hold 6.5% to 8.5%. The CDR3 loop spans 15 amino acids. The V and J ends lost 6 bases and 7 bases respectively, with 19 bases between them. Germline CDR1 SGHAT, CDR2 FQNNGV. The sample is drawn from a study of blood T cells in healthy people across ages.

The receptor comes from a man aged 18-30 years in good health. The chain is built from TRBV11-2 and TRBJ2-1; D gene ambiguous. The sample was blood. This CDR3 reads CASRLINSPGNEQFF. CDR3 coding DNA: TGTGCCAGCAGATTGATTAATTCGCCCGGGAATGAGCAGTTCTTC.